This T cell receptor (beta chain) was profiled in a study of shared clonotypes between healthy human individuals. General study results and limits: The authors sampled blood alone, and tissue repertoires likely differ. Sequencing of the sorted subsets was shown by rarefaction to be incomplete despite large depth.

Adults of Caucasian background living in Nashville, Tennessee made up all donors. Many counts were recorded for this clone. Its antigen is not known. Profiled with immunoSEQ multiplex PCR; TCRdb holds only in-frame clones, not every one. The sample comprises millions of clones, 95% of which are singletons, and more than 0.1% rests with the top ten. Germline loops: CDR1 SGHVS, CDR2 FQNEAQ. The CDR3 is 12 amino acids. Deletions cut 5 bases from V and 4 bases from J, with 9 bases between. Specimen: naive CD4+ T cells sorted from blood. Subset noted: CD45RA+ positively selected. The chain links TRBV7-8 to TRBJ2-7, with D tentatively TRBD1 (6 bases). This receptor was taken from a man aged 18 to 35 in good health. DNA for the CDR3: TGTGCCAGCAGCCGTGACAGGTACGAGCAGTACTTC. This sequence encodes CASSRDRYEQYF. The full variable domain, with the rest looked up from reference TRBV7-8 and TRBJ2-7, is GAGVSQSPRYKVAKRGQDVALRCDPISGHVSLFWYQQALGQGPEFLTYFQNEAQLDKSGLPSDRFFAERPEGSVSTLKIQRTQQEDSAVYLCASSRDRYEQYFGPGTRLTVT.